This T cell receptor (beta chain) came from a study of low-dose radiotherapy and immunotherapy resistance in tumors. With 6 bases clipped from V and 0 bases from J, the junction kept 13 bases outside the gene matches. Per germline, CDR1 MNHEY and CDR2 SVGEGT. This CDR3 contains 20 residues. Both TCRalpha and TCRbeta chains were reverse transcribed with V-gene-specific primers. PCR amplification of the TCRs was performed with Phusion for 20 to 25 PCR cycles, and it relied on a constant-region primer together with a V-primer adapter. In TCRdb, the reads were re-called with MiXCR into one record per CDR3 protein. The sample gives about 30,000 distinct CDR3 sequences, around 47% of which show up once; around 6% is in the top ten. Time point of the sample: after trial treatment. This sample's treatment: LDRT plus nivolumab, ipilimumab, low-dose cyclophosphamide and aspirin (RACIN trial).

The clonotype originates from a male donor with gallbladder cancer. The chain couples TRBV6-2 or TRBV6-3 to TRBJ2-6; 11 bases agree with TRBD1. Sequenced material: PBMCs, taken after low-dose radiotherapy plus immunotherapy. CDR3 DNA: TGTGCCAGCAGCAAGGACAGGGGGCCCCGGCAGGGCTCTGGGGCCAACGTCCTGACTTTC. Translation: CASSKDRGPRQGSGANVLTF.